Listed below are T cell receptor beta chains from one sample, sequenced in a study of vaccination and CD4 T cells after COVID-19. TCRdb re-called the PCR reads through MiXCR, storing one row per CDR3 protein. The data show about 2,800 distinct CDR3 sequences, roughly a fifth seen once. For these TCRs, the target antigens are not known. The sample comprised CD4+ T cells from blood, cultured in vitro. All receptors derive from a human donor who had recovered from COVID-19. Each CDR3 is given with its conserved first and last residue. The D gene is left open where the match is weak. Only some rows state a clone size, as once, few, many or a class for expanded clones.

TRBV5-4	few	-	TRBJ1-1	TGTGCCAGCAGCTTAGGACGGGGGAACACTGAAGCTTTCTTT	CASSLGRGNTEAFF
TRBV7-2	-	-	TRBJ1-1	TGTGCCAGCAGCTTCCCGAGCACAGGGAGGACTGAAGCTTTCTTT	CASSFPSTGRTEAFF
TRBV5-1	once	-	TRBJ2-5	TGCGCCAGCAGCTCTGGGGCCCAAGAGACCCAGTACTTC	CASSSGAQETQYF
TRBV6-1	once	TRBD1	TRBJ2-7	TGTGCCAGCAGCTCCCGGACAGGGGGCTACGAGCAGTACTTC	CASSSRTGGYEQYF
TRBV7-2	-	-	TRBJ1-4	TGTGCCAGCAGTCCGGGGGGGGGGATCTATGAAAAACTGTTTTTT	CASSPGGGIYEKLFF
TRBV7-2	few	TRBD2	TRBJ2-3	TGTGCCAGCAGCTTAGCTCGGGTATTTACTAGCGGACAAAACACAGATACGCAGTATTTT	CASSLARVFTSGQNTDTQYF
TRBV12-3/TRBV12-4	medium-sized	TRBD1	TRBJ1-1	TGTGCCAGCAGCCAGGACAGGGTCCAGGAAGCTTTCTTT	CASSQDRVQEAFF
TRBV5-4	-	TRBD1	TRBJ1-1	TGTGCCAGCAACCCCCGGGACAGGGGTACTGAAGCTTTCTTT	CASNPRDRGTEAFF
TRBV9	-	-	TRBJ2-3	TGTGCCAGCAGCGTAGACACAGACAGAGGAGATACGCAGTATTTT	CASSVDTDRGDTQYF
TRBV11-3	few	-	TRBJ1-1	TGTGCCAGCAGCTTAAACCCCACTGAAGCTTTCTTT	CASSLNPTEAFF
TRBV5-6	few	-	TRBJ2-2	TGTGCCAGCACCTTGAGGTTTTCCAAAGGGGCCGGGGAGCTGTTTTTT	CASTLRFSKGAGELFF
TRBV3-1	once	-	TRBJ2-2	TGTGCCAGCAGGGGCGCCAGGGGCACCGGGGAGCTGTTTTTT	CASRGARGTGELFF
TRBV19	-	TRBD1	TRBJ1-2	TGTGCCAGTATAGGACAGGGCAACTATGGCTACACCTTC	CASIGQGNYGYTF
TRBV6-5	-	-	TRBJ1-3	TGTGCCAGCAGTTATGGGGGGGACTCTGGAAACACCATATATTTT	CASSYGGDSGNTIYF
TRBV10-3	few	TRBD1	TRBJ1-2	TGTGCCACCACCAGGGGGTCCTCTCAGTACGGTCCTAACTATGGCTACACCTTC	CATTRGSSQYGPNYGYTF
TRBV5-1	-	-	TRBJ1-2	TGCGCCAGCAGCCTGAGGACAGACTATGGCTACACCTTC	CASSLRTDYGYTF
TRBV5-6	-	-	TRBJ2-5	TGTGCCAGCAGCCCGTGGGGGGGGGCCCAAGAGACCCAGTACTTC	CASSPWGGAQETQYF
TRBV11-2	medium-sized	-	TRBJ1-1	TGTGCCAGCAGCTCTCAAGGGAGCACTGAAGCTTTCTTT	CASSSQGSTEAFF
TRBV11-3	few	TRBD1	TRBJ1-1	TGTGCCAGCAAGCTTGCTCAGGGGGGTCGGGGCACTGAAGCTTTCTTT	CASKLAQGGRGTEAFF
TRBV2	-	-	TRBJ2-5	TGTGCCAGCAAGGTGGTGGAGACCCAGTACTTC	CASKVVETQYF
TRBV15	few	-	TRBJ1-1	TGTGCCACCAGCAACGACCCAGGAGGGGATCTGAACACTGAAGCTTTCTTT	CATSNDPGGDLNTEAFF
TRBV18	-	-	TRBJ1-5	TGTGCCAGCTCACCAGCGGGTCAGCCCCAGCATTTT	CASSPAGQPQHF